These 24 T cell receptor beta chains were sequenced from one sample in a study of blood T cell repertoires in COVID-19 (dated by TCRdb to between 2020 and 2021). The receptor library was made with the immunoSEQ multiplex PCR assay. TCRdb mirrors the immuneACCESS table, restricted to in-frame sequences. Some clones are absent from its copies; in checked studies, under half trace to an unresolved V gene, and the reason for the others is unknown. The sample yields tens of thousands of clones; around nine tenths were counted once. Of the sample, roughly a fifth is held by the ten largest clones. What was sequenced was peripheral blood. The receptors come from a human donor in a cohort sampled during active COVID-19.

The V gene is TRBV19, the J gene TRBJ1-4; TRBD1 agrees at 7 bases. V was clipped by 6 bases and J by 7 bases; unmatched bases: 8. This CDR3 has 14 residues. Germline lookup yields CDR1 LNHDA and CDR2 SQIVND (reference sequence). In nucleotides, the CDR3 is TGTGCCAGTAGAGAAACAGGGGTCGGTGAAAAACTGTTTTTT. Its translation: CASRETGVGEKLFF.

The rearrangement links TRBV5-1 to TRBJ2-2; possible D gene TRBD1, 6 bases. The V and J ends lost 0 bases and 1 base respectively, with 7 bases between them. Germline values: CDR1 SGHRS, CDR2 YFSETQ. This CDR3 region has 15 residues. CDR3 loop: CASSLVGQNTGELFF. The CDR3, as DNA: TGCGCCAGCAGCTTGGTGGGACAGAACACCGGGGAGCTGTTTTTT.

This clone was seen once. The rearrangement joins TRBV11-2 to TRBJ2-1; no definite D call. CDR1 SGHAT and CDR2 FQNNGV come from the germline V gene. The length of the CDR3 is 11 residues. V lost 5 bases to trimming and J lost 3 bases, with 2 bases between them. CDR3 protein: CASSHYNEQFF. The CDR3 region has the DNA TGTGCCAGCAGCCACTACAATGAGCAGTTCTTC. The full variable domain, in which reference TRBV11-2 and TRBJ2-1 provide the parts outside the CDR3, is EAGVAQSPRYKIIEKRQSVAFWCNPISGHATLYWYQQILGQGPKLLIQFQNNGVVDDSQLPKDRFSAERLKGVDSTLKIQPAKLEDSAVYLCASSHYNEQFFGPGTRLTVL.

The chain uses TRBV10-1 and TRBJ2-7; TRBD1 aligns across 9 bases. V was pared by 3 bases and J by 7 bases, with 10 bases of the junction left unmatched. The germline CDR1 and CDR2 sequences are WNHNN and SYGVQD (reference sequence). The CDR3 is 15 residues long. CDR3 sequence reads: CASSESGTGRGEQYF. The CDR3 coding sequence is TGCGCCAGCAGTGAAAGCGGGACAGGGAGAGGGGAGCAGTACTTC.

The chain couples TRBV11-3 to TRBJ2-1; D is unclear. The germline V and J ends were trimmed by 2 bases and 4 bases, with 6 bases remaining between them. Germline CDR1 is SGHNT and CDR2 is YENEEA. The CDR3 extends over 13 amino acids. The CDR3 DNA reads as TGTGCCAGCAGCTTAACAGATTACAATGAGCAGTTCTTC. Translated, it gives CASSLTDYNEQFF. The variable domain in full, completed from reference TRBV11-3 and TRBJ2-1, reads EAGVVQSPRYKIIEKKQPVAFWCNPISGHNTLYWYLQNLGQGPELLIRYENEEAVDDSQLPKDRFSAERLKGVDSTLKIQPAELGDSAVYLCASSLTDYNEQFFGPGTRLTVL.

V usage is TRBV7-3 and J usage is TRBJ2-1; possibly TRBD1 for D (5 bases). CDR1 and CDR2 from the germline V gene are SGHTA and FQGTGA. Between the trimmed V and J ends, which lost 6 bases and 3 bases, there was a span of 9 bases. This CDR3 is built from 13 residues. CDR3 in DNA: TGTGCCAGCAGTCAGGGTAGCTACAATGAGCAGTTCTTC. Residues: CASSQGSYNEQFF.

The V and J genes are TRBV2 and TRBJ1-5; D may be TRBD1 (6 bases). The CDR3 has 15 amino acids. Germline CDR1 reads SNHLY; CDR2 reads FYNNEI. V gave up 4 bases and J gave up 6 bases, with 16 bases separating them. CDR3 in amino acids: CASSVGQKTGQPQHF. The CDR3 DNA is TGTGCCAGCAGTGTTGGGCAAAAGACAGGTCAGCCCCAGCATTTT.

The chain has TRBV7-9 and TRBJ2-7; TRBD1 matches at 8 bases. The length of the CDR3 is 17 residues. Trimming at V came to 1 base and at J to 0 bases, leaving 8 bases not matched to a gene. Germline V gene data show CDR1 as SEHNR and CDR2 as FQNEAQ (reference sequence). The CDR3 spells CASSLGARDRHSYEQYF. CDR3 bases: TGTGCCAGCAGCTTAGGTGCGCGGGACAGGCACTCCTACGAGCAGTACTTC.

The chain is built from TRBV6-6 and TRBJ1-2; 7 bases are a match to TRBD1. The CDR3 totals 15 residues. With V trimmed by 4 bases and J by 5 bases, 10 bases remained unmatched. Germline V gene sequence: CDR1 MNHNY, CDR2 SVGAGI (reference sequence). The CDR3, as DNA: TGTGCCAGCAGTTCGTCCCAAGGACAGGCTTATGGCTACACCTTC. As protein: CASSSSQGQAYGYTF.

The chain joins TRBV7-2 to TRBJ1-2, with 7 bases fitting TRBD1. Germline lookup yields CDR1 SGHTA and CDR2 FQGNSA. V lost 5 bases to trimming and J lost 4 bases; unmatched junction nucleotides: 10. CDR3 length: 15 residues. The DNA of the CDR3 is TGTGCCAGCAGCCCGGACAGGACAGGCTTCTATGGCTACACCTTC. Its translation is CASSPDRTGFYGYTF.

The genes are TRBV12-3 or TRBV12-4 and TRBJ1-2; the match to TRBD1 covers 9 bases. The CDR3 spans 13 residues. V lost 5 bases, J lost 4 bases, and 2 bases stayed unmatched. The CDR3 sequence: CASSTTGGYGYTF. DNA of the CDR3: TGTGCCAGCAGTACGACAGGGGGCTATGGCTACACCTTC.

The J gene is TRBJ2-7, the V gene TRBV30, with D tentatively TRBD1 (6 bases). Trimming shortened V by 0 bases and J by 3 bases, and 6 bases separated the two germline ends. The CDR3 consists of 12 residues. Looked up from germline, CDR1 is GTSNPN and CDR2 is SVGIG (reference sequence). CDR3 region: CAWSVGGYEQYF. CDR3 in DNA: TGTGCCTGGAGTGTAGGGGGCTACGAGCAGTACTTC.

The J gene is TRBJ2-7, the V gene TRBV4-3; D is uncertain. V lost 0 bases and J 1 base, leaving 4 bases between the germline ends. From germline, CDR1 is LGHNA and CDR2 YSLEER. The CDR3 is 13 amino acids. The CDR3 region has the DNA TGCGCCAGCAGCCAAGACACTTCCTACGAGCAGTACTTC. The encoded protein is CASSQDTSYEQYF.

The V and J genes are TRBV5-4 and TRBJ2-3, with TRBD2 matching 10 bases. Per germline, CDR1 SGHNT and CDR2 YYREEE (reference sequence). The CDR3 is 14 amino acids. V lost 1 base and J lost 4; bases outside the gene matches: 0. The CDR3: CASSLTSGADTQYF. The CDR3, as DNA: TGTGCCAGCAGCTTGACTAGCGGGGCAGATACGCAGTATTTT.

This chain uses TRBV18 with TRBJ2-1; 10 nucleotides agree with TRBD2. The CDR3 length is 17 residues. With 0 bases clipped from V and 7 bases from J, the junction kept 9 bases outside the gene matches. The V gene's germline CDR1 is KGHSH and CDR2 LQKENI. CDR3 amino acids: CASSPPSGGAGGNEQFF. In DNA form, the CDR3 reads TGTGCCAGCTCACCACCGAGCGGGGGGGCCGGGGGAAATGAGCAGTTCTTC.

The chain carries TRBV6-1 and TRBJ2-3; TRBD2 agrees at 12 bases. This CDR3 region has 20 residues. Germline CDR1 MNHNS, CDR2 SASEGT. The trim removed 2 bases at V and 3 bases at J, leaving 15 bases unmatched. CDR3 loop: CASSESRRLAGVVKTDTQYF. The CDR3 DNA follows: TGTGCCAGCAGTGAATCCCGGCGACTAGCGGGAGTCGTTAAGACAGATACGCAGTATTTT.

The V gene is TRBV5-6, the J gene TRBJ2-1; TRBD1 matches at 8 bases. V lost 7 bases to trimming and J lost 4 bases; unmatched junction nucleotides: 10. The CDR3 length is 15 residues. The V gene's germline CDR1 is SGHDT and CDR2 YYEEEE. The CDR3 nucleotides read TGTGCCAGCTTCTCGGACAGGGTAATTTACAATGAGCAGTTCTTC. This codes for CASFSDRVIYNEQFF.

The chain recombines TRBV7-8 with TRBJ2-7, with 11 bases that match TRBD1. The CDR3 consists of 13 residues. The junction had 3 bases not matched to a gene; V was cut back by 5 bases and J by 6 bases. The germline gives CDR1 SGHVS, CDR2 FQNEAQ. Here the CDR3 reads CASSLGQGGEQYF. The CDR3 bases are TGTGCCAGCAGCCTGGGACAGGGGGGCGAGCAGTACTTC.

This rearrangement joins TRBV6-6 to TRBJ2-5; 7 bases fit TRBD1. The V gene end was trimmed by 3 bases and the J gene end by 5 bases; junction bases not matched to a gene: 9. Germline V gives CDR1 MNHNY, CDR2 SVGAGI (reference sequence). The CDR3 is 15 amino acids. The CDR3 loop reads CASSYAWDRRETQYF. The CDR3 nucleotides read TGTGCCAGCAGTTATGCTTGGGACAGACGGGAGACCCAGTACTTC.

The rearrangement links TRBV19 to TRBJ1-2, with TRBD1 matching 8 bases. Trimming took 2 bases from V and 5 from J; bases not matched to a gene: 7. Looked up from germline, CDR1 is LNHDA and CDR2 is SQIVND (reference sequence). This CDR3 has 15 residues. For the CDR3, the DNA is TGTGCCAGTAGTATACAACAGGGGGGCTCATATGGCTACACCTTC. As protein: CASSIQQGGSYGYTF.

The table lists this clone with a count of one. The chain has TRBV19 and TRBJ1-4, with D perhaps TRBD1 (6 bases). The germline V and J ends were trimmed by 8 bases and 3 bases, with 16 bases remaining between them. This CDR3 region has 15 residues. CDR1 is LNHDA and CDR2 is SQIVND in the germline V gene (reference sequence). CDR3 sequence (DNA): TGTGCCAGTTCTCCCCAACAGGGCTCTAATGAAAAACTGTTTTTT. Protein sequence: CASSPQQGSNEKLFF.

A single count supports this clone. CDR3 loop: CASSLGQKNSPLHF. CDR3 sequence (DNA): TGTGCCAGCAGCTTAGGACAGAAGAATTCACCCCTCCACTTT. The rearrangement joins TRBV11-2 to TRBJ1-6, with D maybe TRBD1 (5 bases). There are 14 residues in the CDR3. Trimming cost V 1 base and J 7 bases, with 8 bases left between them. CDR1 and CDR2 (germline): SGHAT, FQNNGV.

CDR3 nucleotides: TGTGCCAGCAGCTCTACCGGGACAGGGGACACCGGGGAGCTGTTTTTT. Protein: CASSSTGTGDTGELFF. The chain is built from TRBV7-2 and TRBJ2-2, with TRBD1 identical over 10 bases. Germline-derived CDR1 and CDR2 are SGHTA and FQGNSA. The CDR3 has 16 residues. V was clipped by 4 bases and J by 3 bases; unmatched bases: 5. Together with reference TRBV7-2 and TRBJ2-2, the CDR3 gives the full variable domain: GAGVSQSPSNKVTEKGKDVELRCDPISGHTALYWYRQSLGQGLEFLIYFQGNSAPDKSGLPSDRFSAERTGGSVSTLTIQRTQQEDSAVYLCASSSTGTGDTGELFFGEGSRLTVL.

The chain employs TRBV7-2 and TRBJ2-7, with unresolved D. Germline lookup yields CDR1 SGHTA and CDR2 FQGNSA. This CDR3 has 13 residues. V lost 0 bases to trimming and J lost 2 bases, with 5 bases between them. CDR3 nucleotide sequence: TGTGCCAGCAGCTTAGCTCAGACCTACGAGCAGTACTTC. As protein: CASSLAQTYEQYF.